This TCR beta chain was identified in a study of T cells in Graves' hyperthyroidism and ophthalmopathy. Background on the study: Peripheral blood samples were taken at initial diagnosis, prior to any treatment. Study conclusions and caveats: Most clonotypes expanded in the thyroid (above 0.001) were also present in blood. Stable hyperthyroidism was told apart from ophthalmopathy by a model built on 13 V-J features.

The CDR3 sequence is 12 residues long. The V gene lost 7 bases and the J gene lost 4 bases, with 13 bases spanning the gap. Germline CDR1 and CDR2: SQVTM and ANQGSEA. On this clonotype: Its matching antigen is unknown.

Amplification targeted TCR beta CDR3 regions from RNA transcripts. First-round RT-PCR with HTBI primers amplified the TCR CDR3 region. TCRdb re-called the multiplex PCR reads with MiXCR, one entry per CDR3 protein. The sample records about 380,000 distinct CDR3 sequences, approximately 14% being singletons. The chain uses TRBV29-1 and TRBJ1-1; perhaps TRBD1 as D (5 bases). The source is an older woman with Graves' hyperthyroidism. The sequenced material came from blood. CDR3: CSAVKGLTEAFF. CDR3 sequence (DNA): TGCAGCGCTGTCAAGGGGCTCACTGAAGCTTTCTTT. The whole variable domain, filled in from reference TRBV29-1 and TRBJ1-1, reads SAVISQKPSRDICQRGTSLTIQCQVDSQVTMMFWYRQQPGQSLTLIATANQGSEATYESGFVIDKFPISRPNLTFSTLTVSNMSPEDSSIYLCSAVKGLTEAFFGQGTRLTVV.